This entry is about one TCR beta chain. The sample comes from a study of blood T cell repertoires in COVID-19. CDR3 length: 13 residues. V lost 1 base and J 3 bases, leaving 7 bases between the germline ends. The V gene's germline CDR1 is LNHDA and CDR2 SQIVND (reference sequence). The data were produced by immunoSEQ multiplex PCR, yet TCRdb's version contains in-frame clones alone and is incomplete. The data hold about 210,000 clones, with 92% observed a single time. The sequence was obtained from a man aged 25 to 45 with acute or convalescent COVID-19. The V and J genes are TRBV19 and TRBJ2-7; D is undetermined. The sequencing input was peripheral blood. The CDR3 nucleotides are TGTGCCAGTAGTATAGGTCCCAACTACGAGCAGTACTTC. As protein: CASSIGPNYEQYF.